Listed below are T cell receptor beta chains from one sample, sequenced in a study of neurological immune-mediated disorders. From the 5' RACE reads, TCRdb called clonotypes with MiXCR, one entry per CDR3 protein. This sample carries roughly 42,000 distinct CDR3 sequences, 13% of them seen once, and the ten largest clones take 10% to 12%. The sequenced material came from PBMCs. The receptors here all came from a man under 40 in good health. Both conserved end residues are part of each CDR3. The D gene is left open where the match is weak. Size is omitted from some rows. Given values are once, few, many or a class for expanded clones.

V gene,clone size,J gene,D gene,CDR3 protein,CDR3 DNA
TRBV25-1,many,TRBJ1-1,NA,CASSEPAGEAFF,TGTGCCAGCAGTGAACCCGCGGGTGAAGCTTTCTTT
TRBV14,NA,TRBJ2-7,NA,CASSPPRQGRDEQYF,TGTGCCAGCAGCCCCCCTCGACAGGGGAGGGACGAGCAGTACTTC
TRBV13,NA,TRBJ2-7,NA,CASSSNALAISYEQYF,TGTGCCAGCAGCTCCAACGCTCTAGCTATCTCCTACGAGCAGTACTTC
TRBV5-1,many,TRBJ2-3,TRBD1,CASGDRAFPDTQYF,TGCGCCAGCGGGGACAGGGCGTTCCCAGATACGCAGTATTTT
TRBV27,many,TRBJ2-3,TRBD2,CASSRKGLGSDTQYF,TGTGCCAGCAGTCGAAAGGGACTAGGTTCAGATACGCAGTATTTT
TRBV10-2,many,TRBJ2-5,TRBD2,CASRIAGDSRETQYF,TGCGCCAGCCGCATAGCGGGAGATTCGCGGGAGACCCAGTACTTC
TRBV12-3/TRBV12-4,medium-sized,TRBJ2-7,TRBD1,CASSSGQGAYEQYF,TGTGCCAGCAGTTCCGGACAGGGGGCCTACGAGCAGTACTTC
TRBV29-1,many,TRBJ1-1,TRBD1,CSVGPGQGLISPEAFF,TGCAGCGTGGGGCCGGGACAGGGTCTTATTAGCCCTGAAGCTTTCTTT
TRBV27,many,TRBJ2-1,TRBD2,CASSLPVGLAGKYNEQFF,TGTGCCAGCAGTTTACCAGTCGGACTAGCGGGTAAATACAATGAGCAGTTCTTC
TRBV5-1,many,TRBJ2-3,TRBD2,CASSSEPGLAGVAQYF,TGCGCCAGCAGCTCCGAACCGGGACTAGCGGGAGTTGCGCAGTATTTT
TRBV20-1,many,TRBJ2-1,NA,CSAPDPVVLSSYNEQFF,TGCAGTGCCCCTGATCCGGTAGTCTTGAGCTCCTACAATGAGCAGTTCTTC
TRBV5-1,many,TRBJ1-1,TRBD1,CASTWGDSGMNTEAFF,TGCGCCAGCACCTGGGGGGACAGCGGCATGAACACTGAAGCTTTCTTT
TRBV5-1,few,TRBJ1-1,NA,CASRRGQNTEAFF,TGCGCTAGTAGAAGAGGACAGAACACTGAAGCTTTCTTT
TRBV5-6,many,TRBJ2-1,NA,CASSLGREWVNEQFF,TGTGCCAGCAGCTTGGGACGGGAGTGGGTCAATGAGCAGTTCTTC
TRBV5-6,many,TRBJ1-6,TRBD1,CASSQRQGALLGSPLHF,TGTGCCAGCAGCCAAAGACAGGGGGCGCTTCTAGGATCACCCCTCCACTTT